This entry is about one T cell receptor beta chain. Its specificity is not known. This sample stems from a study of T cells in Graves' hyperthyroidism and ophthalmopathy. What was amplified from RNA transcripts were TCR beta CDR3 regions. TCR CDR3 underwent first-round RT-PCR with the HTBI primer set. TCRdb reprocessed the multiplex PCR reads with MiXCR, giving one entry per CDR3 protein. The profile shows approximately 300,000 distinct CDR3 sequences, around a fifth of them singletons. The junction had 4 bases not matched to a gene; V was cut back by 0 bases and J by 0 bases. The CDR3 contains 16 residues. CDR1 is SGHDT and CDR2 is YYEEEE in the germline V gene. Study observations and caveats: The model forecast ophthalmopathy, anticipating it by a median roughly 6 months before onset. Blood also carried most thyroid clonotypes expanded above 0.001.

The study based diagnoses on clinical symptoms, serum thyroxine and TRAb, thyroid ultrasound and orbital computed tomography. The source of the PBMCs was 9.5 to 10 ml of fresh peripheral blood. This TCR was recovered from a man aged 50 to 60 with Graves' ophthalmopathy. The gene calls are TRBV5-6 and TRBJ1-2; 8 bases line up with TRBD1. The sample comprised blood. CDR3 amino acids: CASSLAGGTTNYGYTF. The CDR3 bases are TGTGCCAGCAGCTTGGCAGGGGGCACGACTAACTATGGCTACACCTTC.